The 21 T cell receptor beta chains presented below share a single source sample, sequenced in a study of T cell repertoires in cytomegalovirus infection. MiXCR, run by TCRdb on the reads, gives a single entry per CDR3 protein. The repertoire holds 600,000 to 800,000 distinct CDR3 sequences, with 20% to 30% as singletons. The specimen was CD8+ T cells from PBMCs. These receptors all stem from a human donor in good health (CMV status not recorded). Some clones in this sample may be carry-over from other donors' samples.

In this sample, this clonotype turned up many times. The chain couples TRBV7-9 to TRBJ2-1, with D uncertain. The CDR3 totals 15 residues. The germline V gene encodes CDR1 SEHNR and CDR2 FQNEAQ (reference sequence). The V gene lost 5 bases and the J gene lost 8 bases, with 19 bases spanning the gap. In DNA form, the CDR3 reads TGTGCCAGCAGCCACCCCGGGTTAAGCGAAGATGAGCAGTTCTTC. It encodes CASSHPGLSEDEQFF.

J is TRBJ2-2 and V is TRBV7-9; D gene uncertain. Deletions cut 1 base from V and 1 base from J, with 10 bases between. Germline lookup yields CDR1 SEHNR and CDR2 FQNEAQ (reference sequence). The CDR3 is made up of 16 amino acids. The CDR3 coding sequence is TGTGCCAGCAGCTTAGGGGCGGTTTTGAACACCGGGGAGCTGTTTTTT. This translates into CASSLGAVLNTGELFF.

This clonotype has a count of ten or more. Here the CDR3 reads CASSLLRPNEQFF. The CDR3 DNA sequence: TGTGCCAGCAGCTTATTAAGGCCCAATGAGCAGTTCTTC. This chain uses TRBV7-2 with TRBJ2-1; D remains ambiguous. Germline loops: CDR1 SGHTA, CDR2 FQGNSA. The V gene lost 2 bases and the J gene lost 6 bases, with 8 bases spanning the gap. The length of the CDR3 is 13 residues.

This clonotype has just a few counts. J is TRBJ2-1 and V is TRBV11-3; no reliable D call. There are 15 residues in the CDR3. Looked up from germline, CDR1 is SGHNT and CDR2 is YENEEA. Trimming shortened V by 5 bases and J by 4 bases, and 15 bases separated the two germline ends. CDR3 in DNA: TGTGCCAGCAGCCAATCCCCGACACAGTACAATGAGCAGTTCTTC. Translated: CASSQSPTQYNEQFF.

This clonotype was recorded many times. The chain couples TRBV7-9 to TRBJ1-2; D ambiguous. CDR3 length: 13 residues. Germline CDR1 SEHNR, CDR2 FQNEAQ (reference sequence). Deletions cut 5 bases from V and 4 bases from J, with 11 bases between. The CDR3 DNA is TGTGCCAGCAGCGGCCCCGAACGCTATGGCTACACCTTC. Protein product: CASSGPERYGYTF.

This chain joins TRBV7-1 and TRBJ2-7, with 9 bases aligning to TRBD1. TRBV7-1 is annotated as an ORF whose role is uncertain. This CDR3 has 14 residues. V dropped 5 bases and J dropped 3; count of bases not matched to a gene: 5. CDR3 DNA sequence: TGTGCCAGCAGCCCCTTGACAGGGGGCTACGAGCAGTACTTC. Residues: CASSPLTGGYEQYF.

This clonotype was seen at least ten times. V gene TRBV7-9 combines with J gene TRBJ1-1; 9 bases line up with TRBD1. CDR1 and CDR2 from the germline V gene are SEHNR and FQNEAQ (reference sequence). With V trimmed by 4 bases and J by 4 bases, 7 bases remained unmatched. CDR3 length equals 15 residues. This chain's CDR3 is CASSWNRGHLTEAFF. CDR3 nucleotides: TGTGCCAGCAGCTGGAACAGGGGGCATCTCACTGAAGCTTTCTTT.

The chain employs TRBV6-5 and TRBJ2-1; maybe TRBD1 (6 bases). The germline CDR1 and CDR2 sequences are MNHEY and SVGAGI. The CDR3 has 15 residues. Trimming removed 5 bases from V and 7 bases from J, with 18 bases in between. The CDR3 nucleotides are TGTGCCAGCAGTCTATCGGCCGGGACAAATAATGAGCAGTTCTTC. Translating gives CASSLSAGTNNEQFF.

CDR3: CASSQDFDWLGDIWQYF. CDR3 nucleotides: TGTGCCAGCAGCCAAGATTTTGATTGGTTAGGAGACATCTGGCAGTACTTC. J is TRBJ2-7 and V is TRBV14; D unresolved. The V end lost 0 bases, the J end lost 9 bases, and 24 bases lay between the germline ends. The germline V gene encodes CDR1 SGHDN and CDR2 FVKESK. This CDR3 has 17 residues.

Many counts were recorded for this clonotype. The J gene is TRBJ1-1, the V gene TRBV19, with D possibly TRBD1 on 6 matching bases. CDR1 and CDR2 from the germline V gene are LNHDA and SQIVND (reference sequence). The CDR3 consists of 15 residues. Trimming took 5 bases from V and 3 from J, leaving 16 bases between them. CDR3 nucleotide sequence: TGTGCCAGTAGTCCTTACACTTCAGGGGACACTGAAGCTTTCTTT. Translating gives CASSPYTSGDTEAFF.

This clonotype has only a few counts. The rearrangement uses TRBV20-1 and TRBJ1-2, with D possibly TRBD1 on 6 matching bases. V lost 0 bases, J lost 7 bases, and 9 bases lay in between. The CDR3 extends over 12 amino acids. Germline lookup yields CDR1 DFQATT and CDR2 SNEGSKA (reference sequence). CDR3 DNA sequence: TGCAGTGCTAGAGAAGGGGGAGTTGGCTACACCTTC. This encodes CSAREGGVGYTF.

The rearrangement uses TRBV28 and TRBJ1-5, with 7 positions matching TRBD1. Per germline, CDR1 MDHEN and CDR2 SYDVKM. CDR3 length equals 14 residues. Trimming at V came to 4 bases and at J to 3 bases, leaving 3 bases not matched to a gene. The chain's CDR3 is CASSYRGVNQPQHF. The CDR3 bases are TGTGCCAGCAGTTACAGGGGCGTCAATCAGCCCCAGCATTTT. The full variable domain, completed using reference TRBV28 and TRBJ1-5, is DVKVTQSSRYLVKRTGEKVFLECVQDMDHENMFWYRQDPGLGLRLIYFSYDVKMKEKGDIPEGYSVSREKKERFSLILESASTNQTSMYLCASSYRGVNQPQHFGDGTRLSIL.

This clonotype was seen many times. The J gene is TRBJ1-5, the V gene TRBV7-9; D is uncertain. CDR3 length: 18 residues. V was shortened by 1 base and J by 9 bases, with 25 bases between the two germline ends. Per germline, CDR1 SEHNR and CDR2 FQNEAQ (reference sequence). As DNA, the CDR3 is TGTGCCAGCAGCTTAGGTTCAGACAAAAGGCCGTCAAATGGGCCCCAGCATTTT. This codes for CASSLGSDKRPSNGPQHF.

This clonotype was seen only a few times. The CDR3 DNA is TGTGCCATCAGAACTTTAAATTCACCCCTCCACTTT. Amino acids: CAIRTLNSPLHF. This sequence joins TRBV10-3 and TRBJ1-6; D unclear. The CDR3 is 12 amino acids. Trimming shortened V by 6 bases and J by 7 bases, and 7 bases separated the two germline ends. Germline V gene sequence: CDR1 ENHRY, CDR2 SYGVKD.

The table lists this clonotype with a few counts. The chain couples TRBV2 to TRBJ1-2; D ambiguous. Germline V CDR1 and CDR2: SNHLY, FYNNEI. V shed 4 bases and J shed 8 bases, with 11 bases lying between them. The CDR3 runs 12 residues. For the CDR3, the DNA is TGTGCCAGCAGTGCACGTGGAGGCGGCTACACCTTC. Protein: CASSARGGGYTF.

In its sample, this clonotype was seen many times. This CDR3 is CASSYRGDGYTF. The DNA of the CDR3 is TGTGCCAGCAGCTACAGGGGCGATGGCTACACCTTC. The genes are TRBV7-2 and TRBJ1-2; 7 nucleotides agree with TRBD1. Per germline, CDR1 SGHTA and CDR2 FQGNSA. The trim removed 4 bases at V and 6 bases at J, leaving 2 bases unmatched. This CDR3 comprises 12 residues. Supplemented by reference TRBV7-2 and TRBJ1-2, the full variable domain reads GAGVSQSPSNKVTEKGKDVELRCDPISGHTALYWYRQSLGQGLEFLIYFQGNSAPDKSGLPSDRFSAERTGGSVSTLTIQRTQQEDSAVYLCASSYRGDGYTFGSGTRLTVV.

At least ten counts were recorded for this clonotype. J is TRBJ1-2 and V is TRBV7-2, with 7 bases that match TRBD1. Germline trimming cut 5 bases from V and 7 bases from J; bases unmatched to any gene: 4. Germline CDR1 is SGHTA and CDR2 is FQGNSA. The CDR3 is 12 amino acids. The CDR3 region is CASSTGQVGYTF. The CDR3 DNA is TGTGCCAGCAGCACTGGACAGGTTGGCTACACCTTC. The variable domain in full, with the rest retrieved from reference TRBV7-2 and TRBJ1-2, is GAGVSQSPSNKVTEKGKDVELRCDPISGHTALYWYRQSLGQGLEFLIYFQGNSAPDKSGLPSDRFSAERTGGSVSTLTIQRTQQEDSAVYLCASSTGQVGYTFGSGTRLTVV.

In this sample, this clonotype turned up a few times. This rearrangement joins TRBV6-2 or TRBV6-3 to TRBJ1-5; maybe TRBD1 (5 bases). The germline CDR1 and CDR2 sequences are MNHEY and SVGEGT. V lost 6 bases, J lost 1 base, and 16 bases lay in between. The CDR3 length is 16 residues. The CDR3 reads CASSPVEQGSNQPQHF. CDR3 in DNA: TGTGCCAGCAGCCCCGTTGAGCAGGGAAGCAATCAGCCCCAGCATTTT.

In nucleotides, the CDR3 is TGTGCCAGCAGTTTATCGGGACAGGGAACCCAGTACTTC. Translation gives CASSLSGQGTQYF. The chain links TRBV27 to TRBJ2-5; 9 nucleotides align to TRBD1. The CDR3 consists of 13 residues. Germline V gene lookup returns CDR1 MNHEY and CDR2 SMNVEV (reference sequence). J lost 8 bases, V lost 0 bases, and 1 base had no gene match.

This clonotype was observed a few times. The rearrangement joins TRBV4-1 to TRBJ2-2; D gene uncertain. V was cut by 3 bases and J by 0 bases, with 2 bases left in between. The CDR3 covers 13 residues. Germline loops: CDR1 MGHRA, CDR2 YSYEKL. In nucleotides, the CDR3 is TGCGCCAGCAGCCAGCCGAACACCGGGGAGCTGTTTTTT. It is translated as CASSQPNTGELFF.

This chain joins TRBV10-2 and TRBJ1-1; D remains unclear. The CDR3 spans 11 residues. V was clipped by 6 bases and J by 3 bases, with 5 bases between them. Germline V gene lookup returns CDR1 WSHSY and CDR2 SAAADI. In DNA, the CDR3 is TGCGCCAGCAGATATTACACTGAAGCTTTCTTT. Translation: CASRYYTEAFF.